This T cell receptor beta chain was recovered during a study of cytomegalovirus exposure and HLA in healthy donors. General observations from the study: Further analysis was carried out later, and it showed several of the most significant clusters appearing linked to common viral pathogens.

The PCR employed 60 Vbeta primers together with 13 Jbeta primers. Repertoires were generated with immunoSEQ multiplex PCR, while TCRdb's copy carries only in-frame clones and drops some. Among roughly 63,000 clones listed, 65% to 75% were seen once. Comments on this clone: Its antigen is still unknown.

Germline lookup yields CDR1 SEHNR and CDR2 FQNEAQ (reference sequence). The CDR3 spans 15 residues. V was cut by 1 base and J by 1 base, with 9 bases left in between. The clonotype comes from a man aged 50 to 59 in good health and CMV-seropositive. This chain connects TRBV7-9 to TRBJ2-3, with D unresolved. The sequencing input was PBMCs. The CDR3 is CASSLGAARTDTQYF. The DNA for the CDR3 is TGTGCCAGCAGCTTAGGGGCAGCTCGCACAGATACGCAGTATTTT.